A single sample is the source of the 32 T cell receptor beta chains below, sequenced in a study of blood T cell repertoires in COVID-19. Method: immunoSEQ multiplex PCR; TCRdb's copy keeps in-frame clones and lacks some. Counted here are about 280,000 clones, around 90% occurring once; the ten biggest clones make up 1.5% to 2%. The sample was PBMCs or T cells enriched from blood (not recorded which). These receptors were taken from a woman younger than 35 with acute COVID-19.

This chain connects TRBV5-1 to TRBJ2-7; the match to TRBD2 covers 9 bases. CDR1 is SGHRS and CDR2 is YFSETQ in the germline V gene. V was clipped by 3 bases and J by 0 bases; unmatched bases: 4. The CDR3 is 15 residues long. The CDR3 DNA follows: TGCGCCAGCAGCTCGACTAGCGGAGCCTCCTACGAGCAGTACTTC. It translates to CASSSTSGASYEQYF.

Written as DNA, the CDR3 is TGCAGCGTCCTCACTCTTAGCTCCTACAATGAGCAGTTCTTC. Protein product: CSVLTLSSYNEQFF. The chain links TRBV29-1 to TRBJ2-1; D is unclear. The ends were cut back, 6 bases at V and 0 bases at J, with 12 bases in the middle. The CDR3 runs to 14 residues. Germline V lookup: CDR1 SQVTM, CDR2 ANQGSEA.

This clone was found once. The J gene is TRBJ2-2, the V gene TRBV7-2, with no clear D. V shed 1 base and J shed 5 bases, with 5 bases lying between them. Germline V gene sequence: CDR1 SGHTA, CDR2 FQGNSA. CDR3 length: 13 residues. This CDR3 reads CASSLDLTGELFF. The DNA for the CDR3 is TGTGCCAGCAGCTTAGACTTGACCGGGGAGCTGTTTTTT. Complete variable domain (other parts from reference TRBV7-2 and TRBJ2-2): GAGVSQSPSNKVTEKGKDVELRCDPISGHTALYWYRQSLGQGLEFLIYFQGNSAPDKSGLPSDRFSAERTGGSVSTLTIQRTQQEDSAVYLCASSLDLTGELFFGEGSRLTVL.

V usage is TRBV7-2 and J usage is TRBJ2-1; TRBD2 matches at 12 bases. The CDR3 is made up of 15 amino acids. CDR1 is SGHTA and CDR2 is FQGNSA in the germline V gene. Trimming removed 5 bases from V and 6 bases from J; junction bases left unmatched: 5. The CDR3: CASSLGLAGINEQFF. The CDR3 bases are TGTGCCAGCAGCCTTGGACTAGCGGGAATCAATGAGCAGTTCTTC. Drawing the rest from reference TRBV7-2 and TRBJ2-1, the complete variable domain is GAGVSQSPSNKVTEKGKDVELRCDPISGHTALYWYRQSLGQGLEFLIYFQGNSAPDKSGLPSDRFSAERTGGSVSTLTIQRTQQEDSAVYLCASSLGLAGINEQFFGPGTRLTVL.

This sequence joins TRBV15 and TRBJ2-7; D is perhaps TRBD1 (6 bases). The CDR3 is 15 amino acids. The V end lost 2 bases, the J end lost 0 bases, and 11 bases lay between the germline ends. The germline gives CDR1 LNHNV, CDR2 YYDKDF (reference sequence). As DNA, the CDR3 is TGTGCCACCAGCAGACTCAAGGACAGCTCCTACGAGCAGTACTTC. Encoded protein: CATSRLKDSSYEQYF. The entire variable domain, with the rest obtained from reference TRBV15 and TRBJ2-7, is as follows: DAMVIQNPRYQVTQFGKPVTLSCSQTLNHNVMYWYQQKSSQAPKLLFHYYDKDFNNEADTPDNFQSRRPNTSFCFLDIRSPGLGDTAMYLCATSRLKDSSYEQYFGPGTRLTVT.

The chain combines TRBV7-9 with TRBJ1-1; tentatively, D is TRBD1 (5 bases). Germline-derived CDR1 and CDR2 are SEHNR and FQNEAQ (reference sequence). V lost 5 bases and J 4 bases, leaving 14 bases between the germline ends. This CDR3 has 14 residues. The CDR3 DNA sequence: TGTGCCAGCAGCACCCTAGGGCAGGGCACTGAAGCTTTCTTT. It specifies CASSTLGQGTEAFF.

The rearrangement links TRBV2 to TRBJ2-4; 9 bases map to TRBD1. In germline, CDR1 is SNHLY, CDR2 FYNNEI. V was clipped by 2 bases and J by 4 bases; unmatched bases: 6. The CDR3 is 16 residues long. The CDR3 here is CASSEPPGTGKNIQYF. CDR3 nucleotides: TGTGCCAGCAGTGAACCTCCCGGGACAGGGAAAAACATTCAGTACTTC.

The J gene is TRBJ2-5, the V gene TRBV5-8, with TRBD2 identical over 11 bases. The trim removed 3 bases at V and 1 base at J, leaving 2 bases unmatched. The CDR3 runs 15 residues. Germline-derived CDR1 and CDR2 are SGHTS and YDEGEE. The DNA of the CDR3 is TGTGCCAGCAGCTGGGGGACTAGCGGCCAAGAGACCCAGTACTTC. It translates to CASSWGTSGQETQYF.

The chain couples TRBV2 to TRBJ1-5; a possible D gene is TRBD1 (6 bases). The V gene's germline CDR1 is SNHLY and CDR2 FYNNEI. The CDR3 covers 13 residues. The V end was cut by 6 bases, the J end by 6 bases, with 12 bases between. In nucleotides, the CDR3 is TGTGCCAGCAGGAGGGGGTTTGGTCAGCCCCAGCATTTT. It translates to CASRRGFGQPQHF.

CDR3 nucleotides: TGTGCCAGCAGCTTAGGGAGAGTCACGCAAGCTTTCTTT. This translates into CASSLGRVTQAFF. This chain uses TRBV11-3 with TRBJ1-1; no firm D call. Germline V lookup: CDR1 SGHNT, CDR2 YENEEA. The CDR3 consists of 13 residues. V lost 1 base and J lost 9, with 12 bases in between.

The chain links TRBV6-6 to TRBJ2-1; 10 bases are a match to TRBD2. The CDR3 runs to 15 residues. The germline V gene encodes CDR1 MNHNY and CDR2 SVGAGI (reference sequence). J was trimmed by 5 bases and V by 6 bases; bases with no gene match: 7. CDR3 amino acids: CASRPSGRDHNEQFF. As DNA, the CDR3 is TGTGCCAGCAGACCAAGCGGGAGGGACCACAATGAGCAGTTCTTC.

J is TRBJ1-1 and V is TRBV29-1, with D possibly TRBD1 on 6 matching bases. Trimming took off 7 bases at V and 2 bases at J, with 17 bases between the two ends. The length of the CDR3 is 14 residues. Germline loops: CDR1 SQVTM, CDR2 ANQGSEA. The CDR3 DNA reads as TGCAGCGCTGGAGTAGGGGGGGTTAACACTGAAGCTTTCTTT. It encodes CSAGVGGVNTEAFF.

The chain couples TRBV27 to TRBJ1-4; tentatively, D is TRBD1 (5 bases). Germline V gives CDR1 MNHEY, CDR2 SMNVEV (reference sequence). The CDR3 has 15 amino acids. V was cut by 5 bases and J by 10 bases, with 20 bases left in between. The CDR3 nucleotides read TGTGCCAGCAGTGGGGGGGAACAAGGATTCGGAAAACTGTTTTTT. Protein product: CASSGGEQGFGKLFF.

The genes are TRBV19 and TRBJ1-5; 7 nucleotides align to TRBD1. The CDR3 spans 15 residues. The V gene end was trimmed by 3 bases and the J gene end by 3 bases; junction bases not matched to a gene: 5. In germline, CDR1 is LNHDA, CDR2 SQIVND (reference sequence). CDR3 in amino acids: CASSIWTGNNQPQHF. The CDR3 region has the DNA TGTGCCAGTAGTATCTGGACAGGTAACAATCAGCCCCAGCATTTT.

The genes are TRBV18 and TRBJ2-6, with D perhaps TRBD1 (6 bases). Trimming stripped 3 bases from V and 0 bases from J, with 15 bases between. The CDR3 is made up of 18 amino acids. The germline V gene encodes CDR1 KGHSH and CDR2 LQKENI. Here the CDR3 reads CASSPRAGVSSGANVLTF. CDR3 in DNA: TGTGCCAGCTCACCCCGGGCAGGGGTGAGCTCTGGGGCCAACGTCCTGACTTTC.

Turning to this clone: Other DNA sequences of this sample code for an identical CDR3. The rearrangement links TRBV5-1 to TRBJ2-3; the match to TRBD2 covers 14 bases. The germline gives CDR1 SGHRS, CDR2 YFSETQ. Trimming cost V 0 bases and J 1 base; bases outside gene matches: 4. The CDR3 is made up of 18 amino acids. The CDR3 protein is CASSLGLAGGPGTDTQYF. In nucleotides, the CDR3 is TGCGCCAGCAGCTTGGGACTAGCGGGAGGGCCGGGCACAGATACGCAGTATTTT. Based on the CDR3 plus reference TRBV5-1 and TRBJ2-3, the full variable domain is KAGVTQTPRYLIKTRGQQVTLSCSPISGHRSVSWYQQTPGQGLQFLFEYFSETQRNKGNFPGRFSGRQFSNSRSEMNVSTLELGDSALYLCASSLGLAGGPGTDTQYFGPGTRLTVL.

The rearrangement joins TRBV19 to TRBJ2-1, with TRBD2 matching 11 bases. V lost 6 bases and J lost 0; bases outside the gene matches: 7. This CDR3 contains 17 residues. Germline CDR1 LNHDA, CDR2 SQIVND (reference sequence). The CDR3 DNA reads as TGTGCCAGTAGCAGTTCTAGCGGGAGGTACTCCTACAATGAGCAGTTCTTC. Translation gives CASSSSSGRYSYNEQFF.

A word on this clone: Sequence at one end of the junction differs from germline and may be a read error. CDR3: CASSPSGRALGNEQFF. CDR3 nucleotides: TGTGCTAGCAGCCCAAGCGGGAGGGCCCTAGGGAATGAGCAGTTCTTC. The chain couples TRBV7-7 to TRBJ2-1; 10 bases agree with TRBD2. CDR1 is SSHAT, CDR2 FNYEAQ, per germline (reference sequence). The CDR3 is 16 residues long. Supplemented by reference TRBV7-7 and TRBJ2-1, the full variable domain reads GAGVSQSPRYKVTKRGQDVTLRCDPISSHATLYWYQQALGQGPEFLTYFNYEAQPDKSGLPSDRFSAERPEGSISTLTIQRTEQRDSAMYRCASSPSGRALGNEQFFGPGTRLTVL.

The rearrangement uses TRBV18 and TRBJ1-5; TRBD1 matches 9 bases. CDR1 and CDR2 (germline): KGHSH, LQKENI. The CDR3 totals 13 residues. The trim removed 4 bases at V and 11 bases at J, leaving 6 bases unmatched. CDR3 sequence (DNA): TGTGCCAGCTCACTGGGGACAGGGTCTGCCCAGCATTTT. This codes for CASSLGTGSAQHF.

This sequence joins TRBV19 and TRBJ1-3; D gene unclear. Trimming shortened V by 5 bases and J by 1 base, and 12 bases separated the two germline ends. CDR3 length equals 15 residues. CDR1 is LNHDA and CDR2 is SQIVND in the germline V gene (reference sequence). The CDR3 DNA is TGTGCCAGTAGTCATCGGGGAACTTCTGGAAACACCATATATTTT. Protein: CASSHRGTSGNTIYF. Based on the CDR3 plus reference TRBV19 and TRBJ1-3, the full variable domain is DGGITQSPKYLFRKEGQNVTLSCEQNLNHDAMYWYRQDPGQGLRLIYYSQIVNDFQKGDIAEGYSVSREKKESFPLTVTSAQKNPTAFYLCASSHRGTSGNTIYFGEGSWLTVV.

The sample holds a few counts of this clone. The V call is TRBV29-1, the J call TRBJ1-2, with 10 bases identical to TRBD1. The ends lost 2 bases at V and 6 bases at J; junction bases unmatched: 6. Per the germline V gene, CDR1 is SQVTM and CDR2 is ANQGSEA. CDR3 size: 14 residues. The CDR3 nucleotides read TGCAGCGTTGAAAAAGGGGGACAGGGGAATGGCTACACCTTC. Amino acids: CSVEKGGQGNGYTF.

This sequence joins TRBV5-1 and TRBJ2-3; TRBD2 is a possible D gene (6 bases). The CDR3 has 14 residues. Trimming cost V 4 bases and J 6 bases, with 15 bases left between them. The germline V gene has CDR1 SGHRS and CDR2 YFSETQ. CDR3 protein: CASSHRDSADTQYF. The CDR3 coding sequence is TGCGCCAGCAGCCACCGGGACTCCGCGGATACGCAGTATTTT.

This clone occurred a few times. The rearrangement uses TRBV12-3 or TRBV12-4 and TRBJ1-1; D uncertain. Trimming left V 7 bases short and J 7 bases short, with 10 bases between. The CDR3 loop spans 11 amino acids. The CDR3 loop reads CASTASGEAFF. As DNA, the CDR3 is TGTGCCAGCACCGCTTCCGGTGAAGCTTTCTTT.

The rearrangement links TRBV27 to TRBJ2-5, with TRBD1 matching over 12 bases. Germline loops: CDR1 MNHEY, CDR2 SMNVEV (reference sequence). CDR3 size: 15 residues. V lost 5 bases to trimming and J lost 5 bases; unmatched junction nucleotides: 6. CDR3 residues: CASSTGTGGWETQYF. The CDR3 coding sequence is TGTGCCAGCAGTACCGGGACAGGGGGCTGGGAGACCCAGTACTTC.

V and J are TRBV5-1 and TRBJ2-1; tentative D call: TRBD1 (6 bases). The germline gives CDR1 SGHRS, CDR2 YFSETQ. V dropped 0 bases and J dropped 9 bases, with 13 bases sitting between them. This CDR3 contains 14 residues. The CDR3 DNA follows: TGCGCCAGCAGCTTGGGGGACATTAGGGCTGAGCAGTTCTTC. This gives the protein CASSLGDIRAEQFF.

A word on this clone: In the same sample, other DNA sequences code for this CDR3. J is TRBJ1-2 and V is TRBV7-9, with a possible D match to TRBD1 (6 bases). The CDR3 loop spans 13 amino acids. Germline CDR1 SEHNR, CDR2 FQNEAQ (reference sequence). Trimming shortened V by 3 bases and J by 4 bases, and 9 bases separated the two germline ends. The CDR3 region is CASSLDSSYGYTF. The CDR3, as DNA: TGTGCCAGCAGCTTGGACAGCAGCTATGGCTACACCTTC.

This clone has only a few counts. The rearrangement links TRBV11-3 to TRBJ2-2; 9 bases fit TRBD2. V trimming: 1 base; J trimming: 4 bases; junction bases outside the gene matches: 4. Germline V gene lookup returns CDR1 SGHNT and CDR2 YENEEA. CDR3 length equals 16 residues. The CDR3, as DNA: TGTGCCAGCAGCTTAGTTGGGACTAGCAGCACCGGGGAGCTGTTTTTT. Translation gives CASSLVGTSSTGELFF.

The rearrangement joins TRBV4-3 to TRBJ2-5; TRBD1 aligns across 10 bases. There are 16 residues in the CDR3. The germline CDR1 and CDR2 sequences are LGHNA and YSLEER. Unmatched junction bases numbered 9, after V lost 3 bases and J lost 5 bases. CDR3 bases: TGCGCCAGCAGCCAGACCGGGACAGGGGCTGGGGAGACCCAGTACTTC. Its protein product is CASSQTGTGAGETQYF.

The chain uses TRBV12-3 or TRBV12-4 and TRBJ2-1; 7 bases map to TRBD1. This CDR3 spans 13 amino acids. Trimming cost V 4 bases and J 7 bases; bases outside gene matches: 4. This CDR3 is CASSSYRGNEQFF. The CDR3 DNA reads as TGTGCCAGCAGTTCGTACAGGGGAAATGAGCAGTTCTTC.

The chain is built from TRBV29-1 and TRBJ1-5; no clear D gene. Germline V CDR1 and CDR2: SQVTM, ANQGSEA. The CDR3 runs to 15 residues. With 5 bases removed from V and 1 base from J, the gap between germline ends came to 15 bases. In DNA form, the CDR3 reads TGCAGCGTTTCGGCCTCCGCAGGCAGCAATCAGCCCCAGCATTTT. Amino acid sequence: CSVSASAGSNQPQHF.

The chain combines TRBV7-8 with TRBJ1-2; TRBD1 aligns across 7 bases. The J segment lost 6 bases and the V segment lost 5 bases, leaving 15 bases of the junction unmatched. This CDR3 is built from 16 residues. Germline V gene sequence: CDR1 SGHVS, CDR2 FQNEAQ. CDR3 protein: CASSQLGAGGADGYTF. In DNA form, the CDR3 reads TGTGCCAGCAGCCAGTTAGGGGCAGGGGGAGCTGATGGCTACACCTTC.

The rearrangement joins TRBV6-2 or TRBV6-3 to TRBJ2-1, with 7 bases aligning to TRBD2. The CDR3 spans 16 residues. From germline, CDR1 is MNHEY and CDR2 SVGEGT. V lost 7 bases, J lost 4 bases, and 13 bases stayed unmatched. Written as DNA, the CDR3 is TGTGCCAGCATCCCTACCGGGACTACCAAATACAATGAGCAGTTCTTC. It is translated as CASIPTGTTKYNEQFF.